The source of this TCR beta chain is a study of blood T cell repertoires in COVID-19. For the study at large: Sites in the United States, Italy and Spain provided acute and convalescent COVID-19 samples. T cells, B-cell-depleted T cells, or PBMCs provided the cDNA or gDNA that served as material.

Per the original data handling: Amplification of reference gene primers provided the estimated nucleated cell counts. Clones were read by immunoSEQ multiplex PCR, and TCRdb kept only the in-frame ones, dropping some. That table furnishes V, J and clone size, whereas the DNA furnished D and trimming. The sample records about 120,000 clones, 80% to 90% being singletons. Trimming removed 5 bases from V and 3 bases from J; junction bases left unmatched: 12. This CDR3 has 16 amino acids. Germline V gene sequence: CDR1 GTSNPN, CDR2 SVGIG (reference sequence). This clonotype originated in a man between 65 and 80 years old with active or convalescent COVID-19. The sequenced sample consisted of peripheral blood. The chain carries TRBV30 and TRBJ2-5, with 10 nucleotides matching TRBD2. The CDR3 DNA reads as TGTGCCTGGGATCGTCCGGGACTAGCGCCAGAAGAGACCCAGTACTTC. Its protein product is CAWDRPGLAPEETQYF.